These T cell receptor beta chains were read from a single sample in a study of blood T cell repertoires in COVID-19. The assay was immunoSEQ multiplex PCR, and TCRdb's table has in-frame clones only and misses some. Among about 110,000 clones listed, 60% to 85% were seen once. Sequencing was performed on peripheral blood. The receptors here all came from a woman between 40 and 55 years old with acute or convalescent COVID-19. CDR3s include the opening cysteine and the closing phenylalanine or tryptophan. A D gene is named only where the DNA matches it firmly. Clone size is stated in some rows and not others, as once, few, many or a class when expanded.

TRBJ1-1	TRBV6-5	.	few	TGTGCCAGCAGAAGGGACTTCATTTGGGCTGAAGCTTTCTTT	CASRRDFIWAEAFF
TRBJ2-2	TRBV21-1	.	.	TGTGCCAGCAGCGAGACGGGGGGGCGCACCGGGGAGCTGTTTTTT	CASSETGGRTGELFF
TRBJ1-3	TRBV2	.	.	TGTGCCAGCCTACAGGACTCTGGAAACACCATATATTTT	CASLQDSGNTIYF
TRBJ1-2	TRBV19	.	.	TGTGCCAGTAGTATACGCAGGGATGGCTACACCTTC	CASSIRRDGYTF
TRBJ2-1	TRBV5-5	.	.	TGTGCCAGCAGCTTTGGAGTTTCCGGGATATACAATGAGCAGTTCTTC	CASSFGVSGIYNEQFF
TRBJ2-4	TRBV6-5	TRBD1	once	TGTGCCAGCATCCCCGGGACAGCTAAAAACATTCAGTACTTC	CASIPGTAKNIQYF
TRBJ1-2	TRBV28	TRBD1	.	TGTGCCACGGTAGACAGGGGCCGCGAATTCTATGGCTACACCTTC	CATVDRGREFYGYTF
TRBJ1-1	TRBV2	.	.	TGTGCCAGCAGTGAGAAGGGAGGACACACTGAAGCTTTCTTT	CASSEKGGHTEAFF
TRBJ2-2	TRBV2	.	.	TGTGCCAGCAGTGAAAGGCCAGGGGACACCGGGGAGCTGTTTTTT	CASSERPGDTGELFF
TRBJ1-1	TRBV20-1	TRBD1	.	TGCAGTGCTAGTTACAAGGACAGGGGAAACACTGAAGCTTTCTTT	CSASYKDRGNTEAFF
TRBJ2-5	TRBV12-3/TRBV12-4	.	.	TGTGCCAGCAGTCGTTCTCAGGGGGAGACCCAGTACTTC	CASSRSQGETQYF
TRBJ2-6	TRBV9	.	many	TGTGCCAGCAGTGTTACCGGGTCCAACTCTGGGGCCAACGTCCTGACTTTC	CASSVTGSNSGANVLTF
TRBJ2-6	TRBV7-3	TRBD2	.	TGTGCCAGCGGGGAGGGTAACACTGGGGCCAACGTCCTGACTTTC	CASGEGNTGANVLTF
TRBJ1-2	TRBV5-4	.	.	TGTGCCAGCAGCTTCAATTTGGCCAGGACTTACACCTTC	CASSFNLARTYTF
TRBJ1-5	TRBV6-1	.	.	TGTGCCAGCAGTGAACACTCGAGCCAGCCCCAGCATTTT	CASSEHSSQPQHF
TRBJ2-7	TRBV27	.	.	TGTGCCAGCAGTTCCGGCGCAGCGTACGAGCAGTACTTC	CASSSGAAYEQYF
TRBJ2-2	TRBV19	TRBD1	.	TGTGCCAGTTTGGGACAGGGTAACACCGGGGAGCTGTTTTTT	CASLGQGNTGELFF
TRBJ2-5	TRBV27	TRBD1	.	TGTGCCAGCAGTTTAGGGACAGAAGGGACCCAGTACTTC	CASSLGTEGTQYF
TRBJ1-2	TRBV28	.	few	TGTGCCAGCAGCCCCCGTCAAGAAAGGTCATGGGCCCTCTATGGCTACACCTTC	CASSPRQERSWALYGYTF
TRBJ2-7	TRBV19	.	.	TGTGCCACTCGGAAAGGACTCCAAACCTACGAGCAGTACTTC	CATRKGLQTYEQYF
TRBJ2-1	TRBV11-3	.	.	TGTGCCAGCAGCTTAAAGGGAGGCACCTACAATGAGCAGTTCTTC	CASSLKGGTYNEQFF
TRBJ1-2	TRBV11-2	TRBD1	.	TGTGCCAGCAGCTTTACAGGGGGTAACTATGGCTACACCTTC	CASSFTGGNYGYTF
TRBJ2-3	TRBV2	.	.	TGTGCCAGCAGTGAAACCCCCCCAGGGTTTAGAGATACGCAGTATTTT	CASSETPPGFRDTQYF
TRBJ1-5	TRBV12-3/TRBV12-4	.	few	TGTGCCAGCCTACTAACAGGGCGTCAGCCCCAGCATTTT	CASLLTGRQPQHF
TRBJ1-1	TRBV2	.	.	TGTGCCAGCAGCGCCCGAGTAATGAACACTGAAGCTTTCTTT	CASSARVMNTEAFF
TRBJ2-1	TRBV5-8	.	.	TGTGCCAGCAGCCGACAACAGGAGCCGCAGTTCTTC	CASSRQQEPQFF
TRBJ2-2	TRBV5-1	.	.	TGCGCCAGCAGCCCCCCAGGGAACACCGGGGAGCTGTTTTTT	CASSPPGNTGELFF
TRBJ2-5	TRBV7-9	TRBD1	.	TGTGCCAGGCGACAGGGGGAAGAGACCCAGTACTTC	CARRQGEETQYF
TRBJ1-3	TRBV10-3	.	once	TGTGCCATCGCGCAGGGAGGTGCATCTGGAAACACCATATATTTT	CAIAQGGASGNTIYF
TRBJ2-7	TRBV28	.	.	TGTGCCAGCAGGCCGGGGTTCCACTACGAGCAGTACTTC	CASRPGFHYEQYF
TRBJ2-7	TRBV6-5	.	.	TGTGCCAGCAGGAGGGAGTTGGAGTCCTACGAGCAGTACTTC	CASRRELESYEQYF
TRBJ2-2	TRBV28	.	.	TGTGCCAGCAGTTTATCCTACCTCGGGGAGCTGTTTTTT	CASSLSYLGELFF
TRBJ1-1	TRBV2	.	.	TGTGCCAGCAGTGTGGGACAGAACACTGAAGCTTTCTTT	CASSVGQNTEAFF
TRBJ1-2	TRBV30	.	few	TGTGCCTGGATGCGGGGGGCCGATGGCTACACCTTC	CAWMRGADGYTF
TRBJ1-2	TRBV3-1/TRBV3-2	.	.	TGTGCCAGCAGCCAAAATGAGGGCAGAAACTATGGCTACACCTTC	CASSQNEGRNYGYTF
TRBJ2-3	TRBV10-3	TRBD2	.	TGTGCCGCCGCACTAGCGGGGGCCACAGATACGCAGTATTTT	CAAALAGATDTQYF
TRBJ2-7	TRBV27	.	.	TGTGCCAGCAGAGACGGGTTTTGGGAGCAGTACTTC	CASRDGFWEQYF
TRBJ2-3	TRBV5-1	TRBD1	.	TGCGCCAGCGGTTTTACCGGGACAGGGCTCACAGATACGCAGTATTTT	CASGFTGTGLTDTQYF
TRBJ2-1	TRBV7-9	TRBD2	.	TGTGCCAGCAGCTTAGGAACGGGACTAGCGGGGTGGAATGAGCAGTTCTTC	CASSLGTGLAGWNEQFF
TRBJ1-4	TRBV28	TRBD1	.	TGTGCCACCAGCGGGACAGATAATGAAAAACTGTTTTTT	CATSGTDNEKLFF
TRBJ2-3	TRBV10-3	TRBD2	.	TGTGCCATCGGGGGACTAGCGGAGGATACGCAGTATTTT	CAIGGLAEDTQYF
TRBJ2-6	TRBV4-3	.	.	TGCGCCAGCAGCCTCGATGGTGAGACTGGGGCCAACGTCCTGACTTTC	CASSLDGETGANVLTF
TRBJ2-2	TRBV11-2	.	once	TGTGCCAGCACCGCGGACAGATACACCGGGGAGCTGTTTTTT	CASTADRYTGELFF
TRBJ1-4	TRBV5-1	.	.	TGCGCCAGCAGAACAGGTGGTGAAAAACTGTTTTTT	CASRTGGEKLFF
TRBJ1-1	TRBV3-1/TRBV3-2	.	.	TGTGCCAGCAGCCAACTAGTGAACACTGAAGCTTTCTTT	CASSQLVNTEAFF
TRBJ1-1	TRBV27	TRBD1	.	TGTGCCAGCAGTTCTGACAGGGGGGGGAACACTGAAGCTTTCTTT	CASSSDRGGNTEAFF
TRBJ2-3	TRBV4-1	.	.	TGCGCCAGCAGCCAAGATCTTCTTAGCACAGATACGCAGTATTTT	CASSQDLLSTDTQYF
TRBJ1-1	TRBV6-5	TRBD1	.	TGTGCCAGCACTCCCCGGGACAGGGGGACTGAAGCTTTCTTT	CASTPRDRGTEAFF
TRBJ2-2	TRBV7-3	TRBD1	few	TGTGCCAGCAGCTCGGGGACAGGGGACACCGGGGAGCTGTTTTTT	CASSSGTGDTGELFF
TRBJ2-7	TRBV28	TRBD1	many	TGTGCCAGCAGTTTAATGGTGGGCACAGGGGGCAACTTC	CASSLMVGTGGNF
TRBJ1-1	TRBV5-1	TRBD1	.	TGCGCCAGCAGCTTGGGACAGGGATGGGTCAACACTGAAGCTTTCTTT	CASSLGQGWVNTEAFF
TRBJ1-5	TRBV28	.	.	TGTGCCAGCAGTTTCGGGGTTCAGCCCCAGCATTTT	CASSFGVQPQHF